A selection of T cell receptor beta chains follows, all from one sample in a study of regulatory T cells in long-lasting Graves disease. One entry per CDR3 protein, called by TCRdb with MiXCR from the multiplex PCR reads. The data hold 390,000 or so distinct CDR3 sequences, with roughly 24% observed a single time. The sequences come from peripheral blood mononuclear cells (PBMCs), collected when the disease was refractory, from a patient treated with antithyroid drugs. These receptors were taken from a middle-aged woman with Graves disease. Both conserved end residues are part of each CDR3. The order of the fields is clone size, CDR3 length, D gene, V gene, J gene, CDR3 DNA, CDR3 protein. The D gene is left open where the match is weak. For some rows the clone size is stated as once, few or many, or as a class when expanded; others skip it.

clone size: many; CDR3 length: 11; D gene: TRBD1; V gene: TRBV29-1; J gene: TRBJ1-2; CDR3 DNA: TGCAGCGGAGCCGGACAGGGCGGCTACACCTTC; CDR3 protein: CSGAGQGGYTF
clone size: -; CDR3 length: 20; D gene: TRBD2; V gene: TRBV6-1; J gene: TRBJ2-5; CDR3 DNA: TGTGCCAGCAGTCCGACGCTCGAGGGCACCGGACTAGCGGGAAAAGAGACCCAGTACTTC; CDR3 protein: CASSPTLEGTGLAGKETQYF
clone size: many; CDR3 length: 18; D gene: TRBD1; V gene: TRBV28; J gene: TRBJ2-3; CDR3 DNA: TGTGCCAGCAGTTTAGACCTATTCGACAGGGGGATCACAGATACGCAGTATTTT; CDR3 protein: CASSLDLFDRGITDTQYF
clone size: few; CDR3 length: 12; D gene: -; V gene: TRBV29-1; J gene: TRBJ1-3; CDR3 DNA: TGCAGCATACGGGCCAATGGAAACACCATATATTTT; CDR3 protein: CSIRANGNTIYF
clone size: -; CDR3 length: 15; D gene: -; V gene: TRBV20-1; J gene: TRBJ2-7; CDR3 DNA: TGCAGTGCTAGAGATTTCCTGAGGAGCTCCTACGAGCAGTACTTC; CDR3 protein: CSARDFLRSSYEQYF
clone size: many; CDR3 length: 15; D gene: TRBD1; V gene: TRBV28; J gene: TRBJ1-2; CDR3 DNA: TGTGCCAGCAGCCCCGGGACAGGGGTTAACTATGGCTACACCTTC; CDR3 protein: CASSPGTGVNYGYTF
clone size: many; CDR3 length: 15; D gene: -; V gene: TRBV2; J gene: TRBJ1-2; CDR3 DNA: TGTGCCAGCAGTGAAGGCAGGGCGAATCCCTATGGCTACACCTTC; CDR3 protein: CASSEGRANPYGYTF
clone size: many; CDR3 length: 12; D gene: -; V gene: TRBV2; J gene: TRBJ2-5; CDR3 DNA: TGTGCCTTCCGGGACTTCCTGGAGACCCAGTACTTC; CDR3 protein: CAFRDFLETQYF
clone size: -; CDR3 length: 15; D gene: TRBD2; V gene: TRBV5-1; J gene: TRBJ2-7; CDR3 DNA: TGCGCCAGCAGCTTAATGCGGGGGGGCTCCTACGAGCAGTACTTC; CDR3 protein: CASSLMRGGSYEQYF
clone size: -; CDR3 length: 14; D gene: -; V gene: TRBV13; J gene: TRBJ2-4; CDR3 DNA: TGTGCCAGCAGCTTTCGATGGCGGGGAAACATTCAGTACTTC; CDR3 protein: CASSFRWRGNIQYF